These 31 T cell receptor beta chains share one sample of origin, sequenced in a study of T-cell memory formation after mild COVID-19. TCRdb re-called the 5' RACE reads with MiXCR, one entry per CDR3 protein. The sample records roughly 100,000 distinct CDR3 sequences, about 15% being singletons. Material for sequencing was PBMCs or a T cell subset sorted from them (not recorded which). Receptors were obtained from a man between 18 and 35 years old who had mild COVID-19 (a few samples of this study predate the infection). Cell type and time point are not known.

This clonotype was picked up many times. This rearrangement joins TRBV7-6 to TRBJ1-2; D unclear. CDR1 is SGHVS, CDR2 FNYEAQ, per germline. The CDR3 spans 13 residues. Trimming shortened V by 1 base and J by 4 bases, and 7 bases separated the two germline ends. The CDR3 loop reads CASSLVQSYGYTF. In DNA form, the CDR3 reads TGTGCCAGCAGCTTAGTACAGAGCTATGGCTACACCTTC.

This clonotype was counted a few times. The V and J genes are TRBV4-2 and TRBJ2-3; D uncertain. Trimming removed 1 base at V and 3 bases at J, with 14 bases between. The CDR3 totals 16 residues. Germline lookup yields CDR1 LGHNA and CDR2 YNFKEQ. The CDR3 DNA reads as TGTGCCAGCAGCCAAGTAGGAGTCCGTATGACAGATACGCAGTATTTT. This codes for CASSQVGVRMTDTQYF.

This chain links TRBV6-6 with TRBJ2-7; 12 bases match TRBD2. The J segment lost 4 bases and the V segment lost 6 bases, leaving 4 bases of the junction unmatched. Germline lookup yields CDR1 MNHNY and CDR2 SVGAGI (reference sequence). This CDR3 has 14 amino acids. The DNA of the CDR3 is TGTGCCAGCAGAAGCACTAGCGGGGGGTACGAGCAGTACGTC. This encodes CASRSTSGGYEQYV.

In its sample, this clonotype was seen a few times. V and J are TRBV10-3 and TRBJ2-3, with unresolved D. This CDR3 contains 14 residues. Trimming cost V 6 bases and J 0 bases, with 10 bases left between them. Germline CDR1 and CDR2: ENHRY and SYGVKD. The DNA for the CDR3 is TGTGCCATCAGCGATACGGCCAGCACAGATACGCAGTATTTT. This gives the protein CAISDTASTDTQYF.

This clonotype was detected a few times. CDR3 sequence (DNA): TGTGCCAGCGGACCGAGAACAACTAATGAAAAACTGTTTTTT. It yields the protein CASGPRTTNEKLFF. The rearrangement uses TRBV27 and TRBJ1-4; D gene unclear. The germline V and J ends were trimmed by 8 bases and 0 bases, with 10 bases remaining between them. The germline gives CDR1 MNHEY, CDR2 SMNVEV (reference sequence). The CDR3 totals 14 residues. The full variable domain, in which reference TRBV27 and TRBJ1-4 provide the parts outside the CDR3, is EAQVTQNPRYLITVTGKKLTVTCSQNMNHEYMSWYRQDPGLGLRQIYYSMNVEVTDKGDVPEGYKVSRKEKRNFPLILESPSPNQTSLYFCASGPRTTNEKLFFGSGTQLSVL.

The chain recombines TRBV27 with TRBJ2-7; 7 bases agree with TRBD2. The CDR3 has 14 residues. V shed 4 bases, J shed 2 bases, and the junction held 5 bases outside the gene matches. The germline V gene has CDR1 MNHEY and CDR2 SMNVEV (reference sequence). In DNA, the CDR3 is TGTGCCAGCAGTTGGGGCGGGGGTCCCTACGAGCAGTACTTC. Residues: CASSWGGGPYEQYF.

This clonotype was seen many times. This chain links TRBV29-1 with TRBJ1-1, with a tentative D call TRBD1 (6 bases). V lost 6 bases and J 6 bases, leaving 14 bases between the germline ends. CDR1 SQVTM and CDR2 ANQGSEA come from the germline V gene. The CDR3 has 12 amino acids. CDR3 protein: CSVMTGFSEAFF. For the CDR3, the DNA is TGCAGCGTGATGACAGGTTTCTCTGAAGCTTTCTTT.

This clonotype has ten or more counts. The chain couples TRBV28 to TRBJ2-7, with D possibly matching TRBD2 (5 bases). The CDR3 runs to 13 residues. The germline V and J ends were trimmed by 8 bases and 6 bases, with 17 bases remaining between them. Per germline, CDR1 MDHEN and CDR2 SYDVKM. In DNA form, the CDR3 reads TGTGCCAGCCGGAGTTCGCCTGGGAGCGAGCAGTACTTC. Protein: CASRSSPGSEQYF.

V usage is TRBV7-9 and J usage is TRBJ2-7, with D hard to call. V was shortened by 3 bases and J by 3 bases, with 9 bases between the two germline ends. Germline CDR1 reads SEHNR; CDR2 reads FQNEAQ (reference sequence). The CDR3 contains 13 residues. The CDR3 region is CASSFTESYEQYF. DNA of the CDR3: TGTGCCAGCAGCTTCACGGAGAGCTACGAGCAGTACTTC.

The chain is built from TRBV7-9 and TRBJ2-3; perhaps TRBD1 as D (5 bases). Trimming removed 5 bases at V and 2 bases at J, with 14 bases between. This CDR3 has 15 residues. Germline CDR1 is SEHNR and CDR2 is FQNEAQ (reference sequence). In nucleotides, the CDR3 is TGTGCCAGCAGCCCCTTAGCCAGGGTCACAGATACGCAGTATTTT. Encoded protein: CASSPLARVTDTQYF. The full variable domain, its missing parts supplied by reference TRBV7-9 and TRBJ2-3, is DTGVSQNPRHKITKRGQNVTFRCDPISEHNRLYWYRQTLGQGPEFLTYFQNEAQLEKSRLLSDRFSAERPKGSFSTLEIQRTEQGDSAMYLCASSPLARVTDTQYFGPGTRLTVL.

The chain carries TRBV19 and TRBJ1-6; 8 bases are a match to TRBD1. Trimming removed 5 bases from V and 13 bases from J; junction bases left unmatched: 7. CDR1 is LNHDA and CDR2 is SQIVND in the germline V gene (reference sequence). This CDR3 spans 13 amino acids. The CDR3 nucleotides read TGTGCCAGTAGTCGGACAGGGTCCATCCCCCTCCACTTT. Its translation is CASSRTGSIPLHF.

The V gene is TRBV7-6, the J gene TRBJ2-5, with D maybe TRBD2 (5 bases). The CDR3 extends over 15 amino acids. Trimming cost V 0 bases and J 4 bases, with 12 bases left between them. The germline gives CDR1 SGHVS, CDR2 FNYEAQ. The CDR3 reads CASSLAGSPSETQYF. Written as DNA, the CDR3 is TGTGCCAGCAGCTTAGCGGGGAGCCCCTCAGAGACCCAGTACTTC.

This clonotype was observed many times. V gene TRBV7-9 combines with J gene TRBJ2-7; 7 positions agree with TRBD2. This CDR3 has 13 residues. V lost 2 bases, J lost 5 bases, and 3 bases stayed unmatched. Germline-derived CDR1 and CDR2 are SEHNR and FQNEAQ (reference sequence). Here the CDR3 reads CASSLTSANEQYF. In DNA form, the CDR3 reads TGTGCCAGCAGCTTAACTAGCGCCAACGAGCAGTACTTC.

This clonotype appeared a few times. The V gene is TRBV4-1, the J gene TRBJ2-7; 12 bases align to TRBD2. The CDR3 is 15 residues long. Germline V lookup: CDR1 MGHRA, CDR2 YSYEKL. The trim removed 4 bases at V and 2 bases at J, leaving 3 bases unmatched. Here the CDR3 reads CASSPTSGGPYEQYV. DNA of the CDR3: TGCGCCAGCAGCCCGACTAGCGGGGGCCCCTACGAGCAGTACGTC.

V gene TRBV7-9 combines with J gene TRBJ2-7; 7 bases align to TRBD1. Germline V gene sequence: CDR1 SEHNR, CDR2 FQNEAQ (reference sequence). The CDR3 is made up of 13 amino acids. The trim removed 5 bases at V and 4 bases at J, leaving 5 bases unmatched. The CDR3 loop reads CASSPTGVYEQYF. CDR3 sequence (DNA): TGTGCCAGCAGCCCCACAGGGGTATACGAGCAGTACTTC.

This clonotype was seen a few times. The chain employs TRBV19 and TRBJ2-3; 7 bases match TRBD2. Germline V CDR1 and CDR2: LNHDA, SQIVND (reference sequence). V shed 8 bases, J shed 4 bases, and the junction held 9 bases outside the gene matches. There are 14 residues in the CDR3. The CDR3 region is CASESRGGADTQYF. The DNA of the CDR3 is TGTGCCAGTGAATCTAGGGGAGGGGCAGATACGCAGTATTTT.

This clonotype was observed a handful of times. The V call is TRBV7-2, the J call TRBJ2-5; D gene ambiguous. Germline loops: CDR1 SGHTA, CDR2 FQGNSA. The V gene lost 1 base and the J gene lost 1 base, with 7 bases spanning the gap. CDR3 length: 14 amino acids. The chain's CDR3 is CASSLGTGQETQYF. As DNA, the CDR3 is TGTGCCAGCAGCTTAGGGACGGGCCAAGAGACCCAGTACTTC.

The table lists this clonotype with a few counts. The V and J genes are TRBV6-6 and TRBJ1-1; possibly TRBD1 for D (5 bases). Germline values: CDR1 MNHNY, CDR2 SVGAGI (reference sequence). CDR3 length: 17 residues. Trimming cost V 5 bases and J 1 base, with 20 bases left between them. The CDR3 protein is CASSNPLRGGQNTEAFF. For the CDR3, the DNA is TGTGCCAGCAGTAACCCCCTCCGGGGCGGACAGAACACTGAAGCTTTCTTT.

The rearrangement links TRBV7-9 to TRBJ2-5; possibly TRBD1 or TRBD2 for D (7 bases each). Germline V gene data show CDR1 as SEHNR and CDR2 as FQNEAQ (reference sequence). The CDR3 extends over 15 amino acids. Deletions cut 5 bases from V and 3 bases from J, with 16 bases between. CDR3 DNA: TGTGCCAGCAGCGACGAGCGGGACAGAGAAGAGACCCAGTACTTC. Protein sequence: CASSDERDREETQYF. The entire variable domain, with the rest obtained from reference TRBV7-9 and TRBJ2-5, is as follows: DTGVSQNPRHKITKRGQNVTFRCDPISEHNRLYWYRQTLGQGPEFLTYFQNEAQLEKSRLLSDRFSAERPKGSFSTLEIQRTEQGDSAMYLCASSDERDREETQYFGPGTRLLVL.

In this sample, this clonotype turned up a few times. J is TRBJ2-7 and V is TRBV6-5; possibly TRBD1 or TRBD2 for D (5 bases each). This CDR3 has 13 amino acids. V was trimmed by 2 bases and J by 5 bases, leaving 10 bases between them. Germline-derived CDR1 and CDR2 are MNHEY and SVGAGI. CDR3 sequence (DNA): TGTGCCAGCAGTTACGGGGGAGTCAACGAGCAGTACTTC. It is translated as CASSYGGVNEQYF.

This chain links TRBV5-4 with TRBJ1-1, with 7 bases aligning to TRBD1. The V gene's germline CDR1 is SGHNT and CDR2 YYREEE (reference sequence). The ends lost 4 bases at V and 6 bases at J; junction bases unmatched: 6. The CDR3 is 13 amino acids. The DNA of the CDR3 is TGTGCCAGCAGCGGCCCCGACAGGGCTGAAGCTTTCTTT. This sequence encodes CASSGPDRAEAFF.

V gene TRBV13 combines with J gene TRBJ2-5, with 11 bases aligning to TRBD2. With V trimmed by 5 bases and J by 5 bases, 7 bases remained unmatched. The CDR3 is made up of 15 amino acids. The V gene's germline CDR1 is PRHDT and CDR2 FYEKMQ (reference sequence). CDR3 sequence (DNA): TGTGCCAGCAGCGTTAGCGGGGGGGCCACGGAGACCCAGTACTTC. As protein: CASSVSGGATETQYF.

The table lists this clonotype with a few counts. This chain links TRBV20-1 with TRBJ2-1, with a possible D match to TRBD2 (5 bases). The germline CDR1 and CDR2 sequences are DFQATT and SNEGSKA (reference sequence). The CDR3 runs to 11 residues. Deletions cut 2 bases from V and 10 bases from J, with 9 bases between. The CDR3 region has the DNA TGCAGTGCTAGAACTAGAGCAGAGCAGTTCTTC. Its protein is CSARTRAEQFF.

The rearrangement joins TRBV7-9 to TRBJ2-1; the match to TRBD2 covers 7 bases. The CDR3 is made up of 16 amino acids. The V and J ends lost 5 bases and 4 bases, in that order; junction bases with no gene match: 11. The V gene's germline CDR1 is SEHNR and CDR2 FQNEAQ (reference sequence). CDR3 in DNA: TGTGCCAGCAGCCCCAGCGGGACTCAAGATTACAATGAGCAGTTCTTC. Its protein is CASSPSGTQDYNEQFF. The full variable domain, its missing parts supplied by reference TRBV7-9 and TRBJ2-1, is DTGVSQNPRHKITKRGQNVTFRCDPISEHNRLYWYRQTLGQGPEFLTYFQNEAQLEKSRLLSDRFSAERPKGSFSTLEIQRTEQGDSAMYLCASSPSGTQDYNEQFFGPGTRLTVL.

This clonotype was seen ten or more times. The chain recombines TRBV12-3 or TRBV12-4 with TRBJ2-3; either TRBD1 or TRBD2 may supply D (6 bases each). V dropped 3 bases and J dropped 6 bases, with 10 bases sitting between them. This CDR3 region has 13 residues. CDR3 in DNA: TGTGCCAGCAGTTTGGGGGGCGCGGATACGCAGTATTTT. Translated: CASSLGGADTQYF.

The chain joins TRBV12-3 or TRBV12-4 to TRBJ2-1, with 9 bases lining up with TRBD2. CDR3 length: 15 amino acids. The junction had 7 bases not matched to a gene; V was cut back by 3 bases and J by 7 bases. This CDR3 reads CASSFLAGGQNEQFF. CDR3 DNA: TGTGCCAGCAGTTTCCTTGCGGGGGGGCAAAATGAGCAGTTCTTC.

This clonotype was detected a few times. The chain combines TRBV10-2 with TRBJ1-1; D unresolved. CDR1 and CDR2 from the germline V gene are WSHSY and SAAADI. V was pared by 5 bases and J by 2 bases, with 9 bases between. This CDR3 comprises 13 residues. The DNA for the CDR3 is TGCGCCAGCAGTTACGGCTCAAACACTGAAGCTTTCTTT. This codes for CASSYGSNTEAFF.

As concerns this clonotype: One junction end does not reproduce the germline sequence, and a read error may be involved. The chain links TRBV12-5 to TRBJ2-7; TRBD1 might be the D (6 bases). The CDR3 loop spans 13 amino acids. Per the germline V gene, CDR1 is LGHNT and CDR2 is FRNRAP. The CDR3 spells CARGLWDTYEQYF. DNA of the CDR3: TGTGCTAGAGGTTTGTGGGACACCTACGAGCAGTACTTC.

This clonotype was counted only a few times. The J gene is TRBJ2-5, the V gene TRBV10-1; D not resolved. The CDR3 runs to 13 residues. The V gene's germline CDR1 is WNHNN and CDR2 SYGVQD (reference sequence). Trimming left V 7 bases short and J 4 bases short, with 13 bases between. CDR3: CASNSRVGETQYF. CDR3 DNA sequence: TGCGCCAGCAACTCCCGGGTAGGAGAGACCCAGTACTTC.

The rearrangement uses TRBV6-5 and TRBJ2-7; 7 nucleotides match TRBD1. The CDR3 is made up of 14 amino acids. J gave up 0 bases and V 6 bases, and 5 bases lay outside the gene matches. Germline-derived CDR1 and CDR2 are MNHEY and SVGAGI. The CDR3 spells CASRKQGNSYEQYV. The CDR3, as DNA: TGTGCCAGCAGAAAACAGGGGAACTCCTACGAGCAGTACGTC.

The V gene is TRBV11-2, the J gene TRBJ1-1; no reliable D call. The V and J ends lost 1 base and 5 bases respectively, with 17 bases between them. The CDR3 is made up of 16 amino acids. Germline CDR1 and CDR2: SGHAT and FQNNGV. DNA for the CDR3: TGTGCCAGCAGCTTAGTCACAGTCTTACCCGAGACTGAAGCTTTCTTT. This sequence encodes CASSLVTVLPETEAFF.